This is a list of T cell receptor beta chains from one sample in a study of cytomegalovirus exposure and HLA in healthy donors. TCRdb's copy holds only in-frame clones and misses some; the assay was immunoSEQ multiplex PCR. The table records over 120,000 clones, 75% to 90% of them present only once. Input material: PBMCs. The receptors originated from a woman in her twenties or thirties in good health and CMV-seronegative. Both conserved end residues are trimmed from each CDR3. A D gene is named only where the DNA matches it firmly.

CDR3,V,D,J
ASSLSGLVNQPQH,TRBV11-2,.,TRBJ1-5
ASSFGGTADTQY,TRBV5-1,.,TRBJ2-3
ATRQGVSYEQY,TRBV2,TRBD1,TRBJ2-7
ASIVSGRVYGYT,TRBV28,.,TRBJ1-2
ASSHGGGTYNEQF,TRBV7-6,TRBD2,TRBJ2-1
ASSRDRDAGELF,TRBV6-5,TRBD1,TRBJ2-2
SVEGVRGTWEQY,TRBV29-1,.,TRBJ2-7
AISEQLAGTTGELF,TRBV10-3,TRBD2,TRBJ2-2
SVDGAGNTEAF,TRBV29-1,.,TRBJ1-1
ASSQRGSYGYT,TRBV11-2,.,TRBJ1-2
ASSYSRVQPQH,TRBV6-5,.,TRBJ1-5
ASSLGVGVRTDTQY,TRBV7-2,.,TRBJ2-3
ASSLAGYSGANVLT,TRBV19,TRBD2,TRBJ2-6
ASMIRGPTDTQY,TRBV7-8,TRBD1,TRBJ2-3
ASSLAYEQY,TRBV5-4,.,.
ACQGQPNNEQF,TRBV30,TRBD1,TRBJ2-1
ASSESQGGEKLF,TRBV10-2,TRBD1,TRBJ1-4
ASRGRTSSTDTQY,TRBV2,.,TRBJ2-3
ASSTPGLAGAGELF,TRBV9,TRBD2,TRBJ2-2
ASSYGGLRY,TRBV6-5,.,TRBJ1-3
ASRLRDRDSPLH,TRBV27,TRBD1,TRBJ1-6
ASSSDRIAKNIQY,TRBV14,.,TRBJ2-4
ASSLGAGGQETQY,TRBV7-9,.,TRBJ2-5
ASIGGGRAPMADTQY,TRBV28,.,TRBJ2-3
ASSMLPRLTGASYEQY,TRBV5-4,TRBD1,TRBJ2-7
ASSQDLRTLRGTEAF,TRBV4-1,.,TRBJ1-1
ACSSLGTSYEQY,TRBV6-5,.,TRBJ2-7
ASSLAHRQAGNTIY,TRBV7-2,.,TRBJ1-3
ASSAQGKGSGRSYNEQF,TRBV11-2,.,TRBJ2-1
ASSQDRRGVHGELF,TRBV4-1,TRBD2,TRBJ2-2
ASSFRGSKNIQY,TRBV28,.,TRBJ2-4
ASSLGLGAPYTEAF,TRBV5-1,.,TRBJ1-1
ASSWGMNTEAF,TRBV27,.,TRBJ1-1
ASSPILQTNEQF,TRBV18,.,TRBJ2-1
ASSFALVSDEQF,TRBV7-9,.,TRBJ2-1
ASSRQGAGNYGYT,TRBV28,TRBD1,TRBJ1-2
ASSIPGTASNYGYT,TRBV19,TRBD1,TRBJ1-2
ASSTTGGNTYEQY,TRBV6-5,TRBD1,TRBJ2-7
ASSLVHNQPQH,TRBV7-3,.,TRBJ1-5
ASRGTGGADTQY,TRBV6-1,TRBD1,TRBJ2-3
AWSILVREGPDTQY,TRBV30,TRBD2,TRBJ2-3
ASSFEGWRIETYEQY,TRBV28,.,TRBJ2-7
ASSIGGSKNIQY,TRBV19,.,TRBJ2-4
ASSLSGGAYEQY,TRBV5-1,.,TRBJ2-7
ASSSDSRGEEAF,TRBV5-1,.,TRBJ1-1
ASSLRTGGDYGYT,TRBV5-8,TRBD1,TRBJ1-2
ASSVGQGAGEQF,TRBV5-4,TRBD1,TRBJ2-1
ASTGTRPTGELF,TRBV5-1,TRBD2,TRBJ2-2
ASSPGTGPREQY,TRBV2,TRBD1,TRBJ2-7